These 16 T cell receptor beta chains were sequenced from one sample in a study of OX40 agonist ivuxolimab in advanced cancers. The data were produced by immunoSEQ multiplex PCR, yet TCRdb's version contains in-frame clones alone and is incomplete. The table includes about 53,000 clones, 79% detected once. This sample comprised CD4+ or CD8+ T cells sorted from blood, obtained in a trial of the OX40 agonist ivuxolimab. These receptors came from an adult with an advanced solid tumor such as melanoma, head and neck, liver or kidney cancer.

This rearrangement joins TRBV27 to TRBJ1-2; no clear D gene. Trimming left V 4 bases short and J 5 bases short, with 11 bases between. The V gene's germline CDR1 is MNHEY and CDR2 SMNVEV (reference sequence). This CDR3 has 13 residues. CDR3 region: CASSSAGRYGYTF. CDR3 bases: TGTGCCAGCAGTTCGGCCGGCAGGTATGGCTACACCTTC.

CDR3 in DNA: TGTGCCAGCAGCCCTGCGGTCAGGGCGGGGGCAGATACGCAGTATTTT. The encoded protein is CASSPAVRAGADTQYF. The rearrangement links TRBV4-2 to TRBJ2-3; TRBD2 matches at 7 bases. The CDR3 is 16 residues long. V shed 4 bases, J shed 4 bases, and the junction held 11 bases outside the gene matches. CDR1 is LGHNA and CDR2 is YNFKEQ in the germline V gene.

The DNA of the CDR3 is TGTGCCAGCAGTCCCCGGAGACAGAACAATGAGCAGTTCTTC. Amino acid sequence: CASSPRRQNNEQFF. V usage is TRBV27 and J usage is TRBJ2-1; D possibly corresponds to TRBD1 (5 bases). V was cut by 5 bases and J by 5 bases, with 13 bases left in between. This CDR3 is built from 14 residues. Germline V lookup: CDR1 MNHEY, CDR2 SMNVEV (reference sequence).

Only a few counts were recorded for this clone. V is TRBV19 and J is TRBJ1-1; TRBD1 agrees at 8 bases. Unmatched junction bases numbered 1, after V lost 6 bases and J lost 4 bases. The CDR3 totals 12 residues. The germline V gene has CDR1 LNHDA and CDR2 SQIVND (reference sequence). The CDR3 is CASRTGATEAFF. The CDR3 coding sequence is TGTGCCAGTAGGACAGGGGCCACTGAAGCTTTCTTT.

The rearrangement links TRBV30 to TRBJ1-5; D is possibly TRBD1 (5 bases). The ends were cut back, 5 bases at V and 7 bases at J, with 9 bases in the middle. Germline V CDR1 and CDR2: GTSNPN, SVGIG (reference sequence). CDR3 length: 11 amino acids. This CDR3 is CAWGAGQPQHF. The CDR3 DNA sequence: TGTGCCTGGGGGGCGGGCCAGCCCCAGCATTTT.

V and J are TRBV5-1 and TRBJ1-6; 7 bases are a match to TRBD1. Germline V gives CDR1 SGHRS, CDR2 YFSETQ. The length of the CDR3 is 16 residues. V dropped 6 bases and J dropped 10; count of bases not matched to a gene: 16. Here the CDR3 reads CASTRGPDREKSPLHF. The CDR3 DNA sequence: TGCGCCAGCACTCGGGGACCCGACAGGGAGAAGTCACCCCTCCACTTT.

CDR3 nucleotides: TGTGCCAGTAGTATACTCGGGGCGGGATCCACAGATACGCAGTATTTT. Its protein product is CASSILGAGSTDTQYF. The genes are TRBV19 and TRBJ2-3; a weak D match, TRBD2 (6 bases). CDR3 size: 16 residues. Trimming stripped 2 bases from V and 2 bases from J, with 14 bases between. CDR1 is LNHDA, CDR2 SQIVND, per germline (reference sequence).

The V and J genes are TRBV9 and TRBJ2-2, with 7 bases identical to TRBD1. Germline CDR1 reads SGDLS; CDR2 reads YYNGEE. V lost 1 base to trimming and J lost 7 bases; unmatched junction nucleotides: 1. CDR3 size: 13 residues. The CDR3 region is CASSVQGVGELFF. CDR3 sequence (DNA): TGTGCCAGCAGCGTACAGGGGGTCGGGGAGCTGTTTTTT.

The gene calls are TRBV15 and TRBJ2-1, with 8 nucleotides matching TRBD1. In germline, CDR1 is LNHNV, CDR2 YYDKDF (reference sequence). With V trimmed by 1 base and J by 5 bases, 7 bases remained unmatched. The CDR3 runs to 16 residues. In DNA, the CDR3 is TGTGCCACCAGCAGAGGGGACAGGACCCTTAACAATGAGCAGTTCTTC. Residues: CATSRGDRTLNNEQFF.

The sample holds one count of this clone. The chain is built from TRBV5-5 and TRBJ2-4; 12 nucleotides match TRBD2. This CDR3 spans 18 amino acids. CDR1 and CDR2 from the germline V gene are SGHKS and YYEKEE (reference sequence). Trimming took 0 bases from V and 0 from J; bases not matched to a gene: 4. Here the CDR3 DNA reads TGTGCCAGCAGCTTGGGGACTAGCGGGACACTAGCCAAAAACATTCAGTACTTC. It translates to CASSLGTSGTLAKNIQYF.

The V and J genes are TRBV4-3 and TRBJ1-2; TRBD1 is a possible D gene (6 bases). In germline, CDR1 is LGHNA, CDR2 YSLEER. This CDR3 region has 15 residues. The ends were cut back, 0 bases at V and 7 bases at J, with 15 bases in the middle. The CDR3 loop reads CASSQDWGGVRGYTF. CDR3 in DNA: TGCGCCAGCAGCCAAGATTGGGGGGGCGTTCGTGGCTACACCTTC.

The DNA of the CDR3 is TGCGCCAGCAGCCCCCCCGGGGGAGGGACCCCAACCCAGTACTTC. Residues: CASSPPGGGTPTQYF. J is TRBJ2-5 and V is TRBV5-1; TRBD2 matches 7 bases. The CDR3 has 15 residues. The germline V gene encodes CDR1 SGHRS and CDR2 YFSETQ. The ends lost 4 bases at V and 8 bases at J; junction bases unmatched: 14. Full variable domain (rest looked up from reference TRBV5-1 and TRBJ2-5): KAGVTQTPRYLIKTRGQQVTLSCSPISGHRSVSWYQQTPGQGLQFLFEYFSETQRNKGNFPGRFSGRQFSNSRSEMNVSTLELGDSALYLCASSPPGGGTPTQYFGPGTRLLVL.

The rearrangement uses TRBV18 and TRBJ2-3; a weak D match, TRBD1 (5 bases). Trimming removed 3 bases from V and 2 bases from J, with 15 bases in between. Germline-derived CDR1 and CDR2 are KGHSH and LQKENI. This CDR3 has 16 residues. Here the CDR3 reads CASSPIRPGNTDTQYF. The CDR3 bases are TGTGCCAGCTCACCGATCCGTCCAGGGAACACAGATACGCAGTATTTT.

The rearrangement joins TRBV18 to TRBJ2-1; D remains ambiguous. Trimming pared 0 bases from V and 7 bases from J, leaving 10 bases between. The germline CDR1 and CDR2 sequences are KGHSH and LQKENI. This CDR3 is built from 14 residues. Written as DNA, the CDR3 is TGTGCCAGCTCACCACCCCGACCGAGTAATGAGCAGTTCTTC. This codes for CASSPPRPSNEQFF. Based on the CDR3 plus reference TRBV18 and TRBJ2-1, the full variable domain is NAGVMQNPRHLVRRRGQEARLRCSPMKGHSHVYWYRQLPEEGLKFMVYLQKENIIDESGMPKERFSAEFPKEGPSILRIQQVVRGDSAAYFCASSPPRPSNEQFFGPGTRLTVL.

This chain connects TRBV29-1 to TRBJ2-1, with D tentatively TRBD1 (6 bases). The length of the CDR3 is 15 residues. Trimming left V 3 bases short and J 2 bases short, with 14 bases between. Germline CDR1 is SQVTM and CDR2 is ANQGSEA. The CDR3, as DNA: TGCAGCGTTGAGGCTACAGGGACAACCTACAATGAGCAGTTCTTC. Its protein is CSVEATGTTYNEQFF.

This sequence joins TRBV5-1 and TRBJ1-2; 7 bases agree with TRBD1. The trim removed 2 bases at V and 6 bases at J, leaving 10 bases unmatched. Germline V lookup: CDR1 SGHRS, CDR2 YFSETQ. The CDR3 extends over 15 amino acids. The CDR3 DNA is TGCGCCAGCAGCTTATTTTCGGAGGGGGCAAATGGCTACACCTTC. It specifies CASSLFSEGANGYTF.